This T cell receptor beta chain derives from a study of blood T cell repertoires in COVID-19. Across the study: T cells, B-cell-depleted T cells, or PBMCs provided the cDNA or gDNA that served as material.

This table comes from immunoSEQ multiplex PCR, and its TCRdb copy is limited to in-frame clones, with some not included. The sample contains approximately 500,000 clones, roughly 90% of which appear only once. This TCR was recovered from a woman between 35 and 50 years old who had recovered from COVID-19. Sequencing was carried out using PBMCs or T cells enriched from blood (not recorded which).

The CDR3 spells CASSLEVRRTEAFF. In DNA form, the CDR3 reads TGCGCCAGCAGCTTAGAGGTACGGCGAACTGAAGCTTTCTTT. V and J are TRBV5-1 and TRBJ1-1; D ambiguous. This CDR3 has 14 amino acids. Germline CDR1 SGHRS, CDR2 YFSETQ. V was cut by 2 bases and J by 5 bases, with 13 bases left in between.